This T cell receptor (beta chain) was profiled in a study of naive and memory T cell subsets. An equimolar mix of two oligonucleotides served as the beta constant-region primer for TRBC1 and TRBC2. One entry per CDR3 protein, called by TCRdb with MiXCR from the UMI-ligation and nested PCR reads. The table has about 90,000 distinct CDR3 sequences, roughly 7% seen once; the top ten hold 1.6%. V shed 5 bases, J shed 5 bases, and the junction held 8 bases outside the gene matches. The CDR3 consists of 15 residues. In its sample, this clonotype was seen many times. Sequenced material: central memory CD4+ T cells from blood. This receptor was obtained from a human donor in good health. This chain joins TRBV12-3 or TRBV12-4 and TRBJ2-1; 8 bases map to TRBD2. DNA for the CDR3: TGTGCCAGCAGTCCCCGGGAGGGTGGGGACAATGAGCAGTTCTTC. This translates into CASSPREGGDNEQFF.